This T cell receptor (beta chain) was sequenced during a study of spatial heterogeneity in lung cancer. Study results and limitations: Ubiquitous and regional expanded TCR counts mirrored ubiquitous and regional nonsynonymous mutation counts, respectively. Tumoral mutation counts were tracked by counts of expanded intratumoral alpha and beta TCRs.

TCRdb passed the 5' RACE reads through MiXCR, listing each CDR3 protein once. The table shows more than 7,500 distinct CDR3 sequences, with roughly 9.4% occurring only once. The time point was: sample taken at primary tumor resection. The donors comprised approximately 75 untreated early-stage non-small cell lung cancer patients. About this clonotype: Its target is not known. The junction shows a germline mismatch at one end, possibly a read error.

Germline CDR1 and CDR2: SSHAT and FNYEAQ (reference sequence). The CDR3 is 19 amino acids. The sample was lung tumor tissue, taken at surgery. The sequence was obtained from a female donor with early-stage non-small cell lung cancer. The rearrangement uses TRBV7-7 and TRBJ2-5; TRBD2 matches 9 bases. CDR3 residues: CASSLYPVSSGAIQETQYF. Written as DNA, the CDR3 is TGTGCTAGCAGCCTTTACCCAGTCTCTAGCGGGGCAATCCAAGAGACCCAGTACTTC.